This is a list of T cell receptor beta chains from one sample in a study of Ad26.COV2.S vaccination and SARS-CoV-2 variants. Clones were sequenced by immunoSEQ multiplex PCR, and TCRdb holds only the in-frame ones, with some missing. The sample consists of about 350,000 clones, approximately 90% of them appearing once. The sequencing here drew on peripheral blood, taken in a trial of Ad26.COV2.S vaccine versus placebo. These receptors were collected from a person aged 18-60 years who received the Ad26.COV2.S COVID-19 vaccine or a placebo. Both conserved end residues are part of each CDR3. A D gene is named only where the DNA matches it firmly. The size field is filled for only some rows; it gives once, few, many or a size class.

clone size	D gene	V gene	J gene	CDR3 DNA	CDR3 protein
.	.	TRBV25-1	TRBJ1-1	TGTGCCAGCAGTGCCCGGACCTTGGGCACTGAAGCTTTCTTT	CASSARTLGTEAFF
.	.	TRBV15	TRBJ2-5	TGTGCCACCAGCAGAGATCTCCAAGAGACCCAGTACTTC	CATSRDLQETQYF
once	TRBD2	TRBV27	TRBJ2-5	TGTGCCAGCAGCCCTACTAGCGGGAGACGGGCAGAGACCCAGTACTTC	CASSPTSGRRAETQYF
.	.	TRBV9	TRBJ1-5	TGTGCCAGCAGCGTAGTGGGCAATCAGCCCCAGCATTTT	CASSVVGNQPQHF
.	.	TRBV5-1	TRBJ1-1	TGCGCCAGCAGCCCCGGGACATTGAACACTGAAGCTTTCTTT	CASSPGTLNTEAFF
.	TRBD1	TRBV25-1	TRBJ1-6	TGTGCCAGCAGTGAGGACAGGAGTAATTCACCCCTCCACTTT	CASSEDRSNSPLHF
once	TRBD1	TRBV7-8	TRBJ1-6	TGTGCCAGCAGCTTACAGGGACAGCATAATTCACCCCTCCACTTT	CASSLQGQHNSPLHF
.	TRBD1	TRBV6-4	TRBJ1-2	TGTGCCAGCAGTCGGGACAGGGGGACCTATGGCTACACCTTC	CASSRDRGTYGYTF
.	.	TRBV6-5	TRBJ1-1	TGTGCCAGCTATGGGGTCTGGTCTGAAGCTTTCTTT	CASYGVWSEAFF
.	.	TRBV12-5	TRBJ1-6	TGTGCTAGTGGCCCTGGAGTTGGCGATTCACCCCTCCACTTT	CASGPGVGDSPLHF
.	TRBD2	TRBV28	TRBJ2-7	TGTGCCAGCAGTAAGGCGGGAGGGCCTTTAAACGAGCAGTACTTC	CASSKAGGPLNEQYF
.	.	TRBV7-9	TRBJ2-7	TGTGCCAGCAGCCAACAGGTTGAGCAGTACTTC	CASSQQVEQYF
.	.	TRBV5-5	TRBJ1-2	TGTGCCAGCAGCTTGGAAGGTTATGGGGCGGGGGGTAACTATGGCTACACCTTC	CASSLEGYGAGGNYGYTF
.	.	TRBV28	TRBJ1-2	TGTGCCAGCAGCCGACAAGTCCGGGACTATGGCTACACCTTC	CASSRQVRDYGYTF
.	.	TRBV5-6	TRBJ2-3	TGTGCCAGCAGCTTGACCGGAGTAGCTGCTAGCACAGATACGCAGTATTTT	CASSLTGVAASTDTQYF
.	TRBD1	TRBV25-1	TRBJ2-7	TGTGCCAGCAGTGAGCTTGGGACAGGGTCCTACGAGCAGTACTTC	CASSELGTGSYEQYF
.	.	TRBV7-8	TRBJ1-6	TGTGCCAGCAGCTTAGTAGGTTCACCCCTCCACTTT	CASSLVGSPLHF
few	.	TRBV6-4	TRBJ2-6	TGTGCCAGCAGTGACTCCGGCAGGGGAGGGTTCTCTGGGGCCAACGTCCTGACTTTC	CASSDSGRGGFSGANVLTF
.	.	TRBV30	TRBJ2-7	TGTGCCTGGAGTGGGGGGGACTACGAGCAGTACTTC	CAWSGGDYEQYF
.	.	TRBV3-1/TRBV3-2	TRBJ1-6	TGTGCCAGCAGCCAAGTTGAGGGGTACCCCCTCCACTTT	CASSQVEGYPLHF
.	.	TRBV11-2	TRBJ1-1	TGTGCCAGCAGCTTAGTAGGCAGGAACACTGAAGCTTTCTTT	CASSLVGRNTEAFF
few	TRBD1	TRBV29-1	TRBJ2-7	TGCAGCGCCGACCCTGGACAGGGCTACGAGCAGTACTTC	CSADPGQGYEQYF
.	TRBD1	TRBV5-4	TRBJ2-7	TGTGCCAGCAGCTTGGGCCCCCAGGGGGCAAGCTCCTACGAGCAGTACTTC	CASSLGPQGASSYEQYF
.	.	TRBV28	TRBJ2-6	TGTGCCAGCGGCGGGACAGCCTCTGGGGCCAACGTCCTGACTTTC	CASGGTASGANVLTF
.	.	TRBV20-1	TRBJ1-1	TGCAGTGTTCACAGGGAGGTGGAAGCTTTCTTT	CSVHREVEAFF
.	.	TRBV6-5	TRBJ2-1	TGTGCCAGCAGCGGACTCAATGAGCAGTTCTTC	CASSGLNEQFF
.	TRBD2	TRBV30	TRBJ2-1	TGTGCCTGGAGTGTACGCGGGGGAGCCTACAATGAGCAGTTCTTC	CAWSVRGGAYNEQFF
.	.	TRBV5-1	TRBJ1-4	TGCGCCAGCAAGAGGAAGGAAAAACTGTTTTTT	CASKRKEKLFF
.	.	TRBV7-2	TRBJ2-5	TGTGCCAGCAGCCCAGGACACTCAAAAGAGACCCAGTACTTC	CASSPGHSKETQYF